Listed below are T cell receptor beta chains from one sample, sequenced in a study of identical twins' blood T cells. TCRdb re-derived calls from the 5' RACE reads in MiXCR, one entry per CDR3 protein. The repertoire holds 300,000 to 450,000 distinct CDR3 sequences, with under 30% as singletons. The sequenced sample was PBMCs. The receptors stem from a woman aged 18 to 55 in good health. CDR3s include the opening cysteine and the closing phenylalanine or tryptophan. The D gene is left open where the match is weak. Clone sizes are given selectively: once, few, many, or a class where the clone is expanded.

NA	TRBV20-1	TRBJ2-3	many	TGCAGTGCTCGGGAGAGGGGTCTCCCAGATACGCAGTATTTT	CSARERGLPDTQYF
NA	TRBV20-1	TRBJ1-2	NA	TGCAGTGCTAGAGATCGGGAAGTTTCTTCCGGCTACACCTTC	CSARDREVSSGYTF
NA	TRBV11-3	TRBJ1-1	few	TGTGCCAGCAGCTTAGTAGGGGGGTCTTACACTGAAGCTTTCTTT	CASSLVGGSYTEAFF
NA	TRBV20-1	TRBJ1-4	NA	TGCAGTGCTAGTCCTCAGGTGGACGAAAAACTGTTTTTT	CSASPQVDEKLFF
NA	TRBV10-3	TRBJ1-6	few	TGTGCCATCAGTGACCCCCCGCGGAATTCACCCCTCCACTTT	CAISDPPRNSPLHF
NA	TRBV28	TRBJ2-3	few	TGTGCCAGCAGTTCCGTGGGGGCGGGCACAGATACGCAGTATTTT	CASSSVGAGTDTQYF
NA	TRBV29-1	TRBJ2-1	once	TGCAGCGTTGCCCGGGACACTAACAATGAGCAGTTCTTC	CSVARDTNNEQFF
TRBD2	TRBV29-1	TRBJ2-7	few	TGCAGCGTTACGAGCGGGGGGTCCTACGAGCAGTACTTC	CSVTSGGSYEQYF
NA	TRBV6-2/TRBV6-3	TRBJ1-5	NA	TGTGCCAGCAGTTTCCCGGGGGCGTCGCCCCAGCATTTT	CASSFPGASPQHF
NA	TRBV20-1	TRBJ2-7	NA	TGCAGTGCTAGAGACCGGAAGAGTAGAGAGCAGTACTTC	CSARDRKSREQYF
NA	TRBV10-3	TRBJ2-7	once	TGTGCCGTCAGTGAGTCGAGACTAAGGAGCTCCTACGAGCAGTACTTC	CAVSESRLRSSYEQYF
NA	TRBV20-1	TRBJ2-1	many	TGCAGTGCTAGGTACCCAGGGCTCAATGAGCAGTTCTTC	CSARYPGLNEQFF
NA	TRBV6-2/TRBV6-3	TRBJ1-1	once	TGTGCCAGCAGTCCCTGGGCAGCGCCCACTGAAGCTTTCTTT	CASSPWAAPTEAFF
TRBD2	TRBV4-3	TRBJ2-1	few	TGCGCCAGCAGCCTGGAAGCGGGAAGCTCCTACAATGAGCAGTTCTTC	CASSLEAGSSYNEQFF
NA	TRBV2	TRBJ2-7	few	TGTGCCAGCAGTGCATTCAGGACCTACGAGCAGTACTTC	CASSAFRTYEQYF
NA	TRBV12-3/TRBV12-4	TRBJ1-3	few	TGTGCCAGCAGTTTAGGGGACGGATCTGGAAACACCATATATTTT	CASSLGDGSGNTIYF
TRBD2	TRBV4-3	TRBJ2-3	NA	TGCGCCAGCAGCCAGCGACTAGCGGGAGGGGGCCCAGATACGCAGTATTTT	CASSQRLAGGGPDTQYF
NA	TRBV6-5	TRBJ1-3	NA	TGTGCCAGCAGTTACGGGACTACTGGAAACACCATATATTTT	CASSYGTTGNTIYF
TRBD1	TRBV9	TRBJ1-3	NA	TGTGCCAGCAGCGTAGGGGGACAGTTTATCTCTGGAAACACCATATATTTT	CASSVGGQFISGNTIYF
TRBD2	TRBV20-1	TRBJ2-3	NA	TGCAGACCCTCTAGCGGCGATACGCAGTATTTT	CRPSSGDTQYF
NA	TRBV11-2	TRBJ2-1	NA	TGTGCCAGCAGCTTATCCGCCGTCCAGTTCTTC	CASSLSAVQFF
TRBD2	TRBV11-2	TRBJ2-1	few	TGTGCCAGCGGCTTCAGTGGACTAGCAGCGGGTGAGCAGTTCTTC	CASGFSGLAAGEQFF
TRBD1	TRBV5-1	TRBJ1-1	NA	TGCACCAGCATGGTTCAGGGGGGTATGAACACTGAAGCTTTCTTT	CTSMVQGGMNTEAFF
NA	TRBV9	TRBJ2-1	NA	TGTGCCAGCAGCGTCCAGAAACAGGGTCGCAACGCCTACAATGAGCAGTTCTTC	CASSVQKQGRNAYNEQFF
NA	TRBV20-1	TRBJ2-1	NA	TGCAGTGCTAGAGGCCGGGAGACAGAGCAGTTCTTC	CSARGRETEQFF
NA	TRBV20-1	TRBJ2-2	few	TGCAGTGTTCCACAGGGCTCTGCGAACACCGGGGAGCTGTTTTTT	CSVPQGSANTGELFF
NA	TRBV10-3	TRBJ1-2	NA	TGTGCCATCAGCGGGAGACAGATACATGGCTACACCTTC	CAISGRQIHGYTF
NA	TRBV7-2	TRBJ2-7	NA	TGTGCCAGCAGCTTAAGTCAGGCAACCTTATACTACGAGCAGTACTTC	CASSLSQATLYYEQYF
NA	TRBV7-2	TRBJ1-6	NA	TGTGCCAGCAGAGGGATCAGTCGAACTACTAGCTCCTATAATTCACCCCTCCACTTT	CASRGISRTTSSYNSPLHF
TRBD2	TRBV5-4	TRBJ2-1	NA	TGTGCCAGCAGCCCAGCGGGGCAAAACGGGATTGAGCAGTTCTTC	CASSPAGQNGIEQFF
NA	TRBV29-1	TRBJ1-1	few	TGCTCGGGGGGGGTCGGAACTTTCTTT	CSGGVGTFF
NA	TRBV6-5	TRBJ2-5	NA	TGTGCCAGCGGTCCGGGGGGACAAGAGGCCCAGTACTTC	CASGPGGQEAQYF
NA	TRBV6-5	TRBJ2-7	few	TGTGCCGGCAGTTACAGTCTGGTCGAGAGCGAGCAGTACTTC	CAGSYSLVESEQYF
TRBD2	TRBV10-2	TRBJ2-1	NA	TGCGCCACTAATAGGACTAGCGGGAGCAGCTCCTACAATGAGCAGTTCTTC	CATNRTSGSSSYNEQFF
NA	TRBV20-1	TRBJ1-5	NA	TGCAGTGCTAGAGAGGGGGGGGTGAGGCAGCCCCAGCATTTT	CSAREGGVRQPQHF